This T cell receptor beta chain was sequenced for a study of post-analysis software for immune sequencing data. Study-wide findings and caveats: Controls had lower frequencies than patients of four or five TRBV segments, which included TRBV5-6, TRBV5-1 and TRBV20-1.

Germline CDR1 and CDR2: MGHDK and SYGVNS. Trimming left V 4 bases short and J 11 bases short, with 23 bases between. The CDR3 length is 15 residues. Turning to this clonotype: No antigen is known for it.

TCR beta cDNA libraries included unique molecular identifiers. TCRdb processed the PCR reads anew with MiXCR; each CDR3 protein has one entry. The sample records hundreds of thousands of distinct CDR3 sequences, 30% being singletons. V is TRBV25-1 and J is TRBJ2-5, with TRBD2 as a possible D gene (6 bases). The TCR originated in a girl between 10 and 17 years old with multiple sclerosis. Source material: blood. DNA for the CDR3: TGTGCCAGCAGTGTTCGCGGGGTGGCCTACAATGAGCAGTACTTC. It translates to CASSVRGVAYNEQYF.